This TCR beta chain was sequenced for a study of shared clonotypes between healthy human individuals. The genomic DNA of each subset was split evenly across several immunoSEQ plates. Generated by immunoSEQ multiplex PCR, the TCRdb table keeps only in-frame clones and is missing some. The sample lists roughly 2.5 million clones, around nine tenths occurring once. This CDR3 contains 14 residues. From germline, CDR1 is SEHNR and CDR2 FQNEAQ (reference sequence). V lost 5 bases, J lost 6 bases, and 9 bases stayed unmatched. The authors divided CD4+ cells into CD45RA+ naive and CD45RA-negative memory subsets. General study results and limits: Sampling was confined to blood; repertoires within tissues likely differ. Despite large depth, sorted-subset datasets appeared incompletely sequenced.

Note on this clone: What it binds is unknown.

The V call is TRBV7-9, the J call TRBJ2-7; TRBD1 matches 8 bases. This TCR was sampled from a man between 18 and 29 years old in good health. The sequencing input was naive CD4+ T cells sorted from blood. Subset in this sample: CD45RA+ positively selected. This CDR3 is CASSPRRTGIEQYF. The CDR3 region has the DNA TGTGCCAGCAGCCCCCGAAGGACAGGGATCGAGCAGTACTTC. Full variable domain (rest looked up from reference TRBV7-9 and TRBJ2-7): DTGVSQNPRHKITKRGQNVTFRCDPISEHNRLYWYRQTLGQGPEFLTYFQNEAQLEKSRLLSDRFSAERPKGSFSTLEIQRTEQGDSAMYLCASSPRRTGIEQYFGPGTRLTVT.